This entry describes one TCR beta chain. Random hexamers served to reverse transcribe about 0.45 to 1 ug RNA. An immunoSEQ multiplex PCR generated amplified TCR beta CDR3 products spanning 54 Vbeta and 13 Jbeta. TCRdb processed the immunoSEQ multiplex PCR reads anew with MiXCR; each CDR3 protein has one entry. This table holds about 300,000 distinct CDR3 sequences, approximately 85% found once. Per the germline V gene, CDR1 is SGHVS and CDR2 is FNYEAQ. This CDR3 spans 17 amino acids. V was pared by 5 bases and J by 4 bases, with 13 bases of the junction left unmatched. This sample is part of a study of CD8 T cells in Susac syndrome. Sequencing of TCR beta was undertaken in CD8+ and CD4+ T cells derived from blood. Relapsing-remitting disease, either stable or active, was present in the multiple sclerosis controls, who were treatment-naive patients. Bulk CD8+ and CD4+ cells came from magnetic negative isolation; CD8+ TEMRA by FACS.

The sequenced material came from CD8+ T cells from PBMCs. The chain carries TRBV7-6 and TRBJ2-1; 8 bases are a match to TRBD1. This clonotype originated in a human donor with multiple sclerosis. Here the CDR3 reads CASSESSGTGVYNEQFF. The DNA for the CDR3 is TGTGCCAGCAGCGAATCATCCGGGACAGGAGTTTACAATGAGCAGTTCTTC.